This T cell receptor (beta chain) appears in the sequencing data of a study of cytomegalovirus exposure and HLA in healthy donors. CDR1 and CDR2 (germline): SGHTA, FQGTGA. V gave up 0 bases and J gave up 0 bases; unmatched junction bases: 4. CDR3 length: 17 amino acids. Donors consisted of healthy bone marrow donors. Nominal health characterized the donors when sampled, though unrecorded immune exposures were likely. General study points: The study listed about 150 cytomegalovirus-associated TCR beta chains. A prior analysis recorded that most TCR beta V segments were productive about 87% or about 30% of the time.

As regards this clone: Its target is not known.

Both 60 Vbeta primers and 13 Jbeta primers went into the PCR. Method: immunoSEQ multiplex PCR; TCRdb's copy keeps in-frame clones and lacks some. The ten most abundant clones cover under 2.5% of a sample with some 150,000 clones. Material: PBMCs. The chain joins TRBV7-3 to TRBJ2-2, with TRBD2 identical over 7 bases. The TCR was taken from a woman in her late teens or twenties in good health and CMV-seronegative. CDR3 amino acids: CASSLTSGLANTGELFF. As DNA, the CDR3 is TGTGCCAGCAGCTTAACTAGCGGGTTAGCGAACACCGGGGAGCTGTTTTTT.